The entry that follows covers one T cell receptor beta chain sequence. CDR1 is MGHDK, CDR2 SYGVNS, per germline. CDR3 size: 15 residues. The V end lost 2 bases, the J end lost 8 bases, and 15 bases lay between the germline ends. The sample originates from a study of response to subunit inactivated influenza vaccine. MiXCR, applied by TCRdb to the RT-PCR reads, yields one record per CDR3 protein. The sample carries roughly 180,000 distinct CDR3 sequences, around a tenth recorded once. This chain connects TRBV25-1 to TRBJ2-2; unclear D gene. This TCR was sampled from a man in his fifties or sixties who received an inactivated influenza vaccine. Sequenced material: non-naive T cells sorted from PBMCs, taken on the day of vaccination. CDR3 in DNA: TGTGCCAGCAGTGAACTTGAAACCGTGTCTGGGGAGCTGTTTTTT. It codes for CASSELETVSGELFF.